Listed below are T cell receptor beta chains from one sample, sequenced in a study of T cells in Graves' hyperthyroidism and ophthalmopathy. In TCRdb, the multiplex PCR reads were re-called with MiXCR into one record per CDR3 protein. The table has roughly 520,000 distinct CDR3 sequences, less than 25% seen once. The sequenced material came from blood. These receptor sequences come from a woman under 40 with Graves' ophthalmopathy. Both conserved end residues are part of each CDR3. A D gene is named only where the DNA matches it firmly. The size of a clone is reported for some rows only, either as once, few or many, or as a class for expanded clones.

few . TRBJ1-3 TRBV18 CASSPERISGNTIYF TGTGCCAGCTCCCCTGAGCGCATCTCTGGAAACACCATATATTTT
few . TRBJ2-7 TRBV12-3/TRBV12-4 CASSYDSGEPRF TGTGCCAGCAGTTATGACTCCGGGGAGCCACGATTC
many . TRBJ1-1 TRBV6-2/TRBV6-3 CASRPLGGAAEAFF TGTGCCAGCAGACCCCTAGGGGGGGCCGCTGAAGCTTTCTTT
. . TRBJ1-1 TRBV29-1 CSVVKGLATEAFF TGCAGCGTTGTAAAGGGGCTGGCCACTGAAGCTTTCTTT
many TRBD1 TRBJ1-3 TRBV29-1 CSVDPDRADSGNTIYF TGCAGCGTTGACCCGGACAGGGCAGACTCTGGAAACACCATATATTTT
many . TRBJ2-2 TRBV19 CASSIHGTPNTGELFF TGTGCCAGTAGTATTCACGGGACACCGAACACCGGGGAGCTGTTTTTT
once . TRBJ1-1 TRBV24-1 CATSDGPGTEAFF TGTGCCACCAGTGATGGCCCTGGAACTGAAGCTTTCTTT
few . TRBJ2-5 TRBV30 CAWSLGRVQETQYF TGTGCCTGGAGCCTAGGAAGGGTTCAAGAGACCCAGTACTTC
. . TRBJ2-7 TRBV18 CASSPYEGKSYEQYF TGTGCCAGCTCACCATACGAGGGGAAGTCCTACGAGCAGTACTTC
many . TRBJ1-2 TRBV5-1 CASRDPGGYGYTF TGCGCCAGCCGGGACCCCGGGGGCTATGGCTACACCTTC
. TRBD2 TRBJ2-4 TRBV6-5 CASSYWREGKNIQYF TGTGCCAGCAGTTACTGGCGGGAGGGCAAAAACATTCAGTACTTC
few . TRBJ2-5 TRBV6-1 CASNWKTQETQYF TGTGCCAGCAACTGGAAGACCCAAGAGACCCAGTACTTC
many . TRBJ2-7 TRBV29-1 CSVEWDGVPYEQYF TGCAGCGTTGAATGGGACGGAGTACCCTACGAGCAGTACTTC
many TRBD1 TRBJ2-7 TRBV27 CASSMLDRVYEQYF TGTGCCAGCAGTATGTTAGACAGGGTCTACGAGCAGTACTTC
many . TRBJ2-7 TRBV20-1 CSASLAYEQYF TGCAGTGCCTCACTAGCCTACGAGCAGTACTTC
many . TRBJ2-7 TRBV6-1 CASNLDRSEQYF TGTGCCAGCAACCTCGACAGAAGCGAGCAGTACTTC
many TRBD1 TRBJ1-3 TRBV7-9 CASSEDRAGNTIYF TGTGCCAGCAGCGAAGACAGGGCTGGAAACACCATATATTTT
once . TRBJ2-5 TRBV9 CASRGLSQETQYF TGTGCCAGCAGGGGACTGTCTCAAGAGACCCAGTACTTC
. . TRBJ2-3 TRBV12-3/TRBV12-4 CASSYAFEGGTDTQYF TGTGCCAGCAGTTACGCCTTTGAGGGGGGCACAGATACGCAGTATTTT
many TRBD1 TRBJ1-5 TRBV6-1 CASSPGTAIDQPQHF TGTGCCAGCAGTCCCGGGACAGCGATTGATCAGCCCCAGCATTTT
. . TRBJ2-7 TRBV20-1 CSARDIDPAYF TGCAGTGCTAGAGATATAGACCCGGCTTACTTC
few . TRBJ2-7 TRBV7-3 CASRGKYGTCTYEQYF TGTGCCAGCAGGGGAAAGTACGGGACATGTACCTACGAGCAGTACTTC
. TRBD1 TRBJ1-5 TRBV13 CASSLQGHNQPQHF TGTGCCAGCAGCCTACAGGGGCACAATCAGCCCCAGCATTTT
many . TRBJ2-5 TRBV10-3 CAISRGNQETQYF TGTGCCATCAGCCGGGGCAACCAAGAGACCCAGTACTTC
many TRBD1 TRBJ2-6 TRBV7-8 CASSLWTGAFSGANVLTF TGTGCCAGCAGCTTATGGACAGGGGCCTTCTCTGGGGCCAACGTCCTGACTTTC
many . TRBJ2-5 TRBV30 CASTSAGDPETQYF TGTGCCTCCACCTCCGCAGGGGATCCGGAGACCCAGTACTTC
once . TRBJ2-7 TRBV11-2 CASSLVEGFYEQYF TGTGCCAGCAGCTTAGTGGAGGGTTTCTACGAGCAGTACTTC
. TRBD1 TRBJ1-1 TRBV6-2/TRBV6-3 CASSTAKGQDTEAFF TGTGCCAGCAGTACGGCGAAGGGACAGGACACTGAAGCTTTCTTT
many . TRBJ1-1 TRBV2 CASGKPEGGRDTEAFF TGTGCCAGCGGAAAACCCGAGGGAGGTCGGGACACTGAAGCTTTCTTT
many TRBD1 TRBJ1-5 TRBV6-1 CASFSWDSSNQPQHF TGTGCCAGCTTTTCTTGGGACAGTAGCAATCAGCCCCAGCATTTT
many . TRBJ1-1 TRBV27 CASIGGRGLPEAFF TGTGCCAGCATAGGCGGCAGGGGTTTGCCTGAAGCTTTCTTT
. TRBD1 TRBJ2-7 TRBV7-6 CASSLLGTGLHEQYF TGTGCCAGCAGCTTATTGGGGACAGGGCTTCACGAGCAGTACTTC
. TRBD1 TRBJ1-5 TRBV7-9 CASSLDRGDNQPQHF TGTGCCAGCAGCTTAGACAGGGGAGATAATCAGCCCCAGCATTTT
. . TRBJ2-2 TRBV9 CASSVDLTGELFF TGTGCCAGCAGCGTCGACTTGACTGGGGAGCTGTTTTTT
. . TRBJ1-1 TRBV11-2 CASSLVAGPNTEAFF TGTGCCAGCAGCTTAGTCGCAGGGCCGAACACTGAAGCTTTCTTT
many . TRBJ2-5 TRBV20-1 CSAQKRGRISETQYF TGCAGTGCTCAAAAAAGGGGGAGGATCTCGGAGACCCAGTACTTC
many . TRBJ2-2 TRBV30 CAWRAIEGTGELFF TGTGCCTGGAGAGCCATCGAGGGGACCGGGGAGCTGTTTTTT
many . TRBJ2-5 TRBV20-1 CSASAGTIQETQYF TGCAGTGCTAGCGCCGGGACGATACAAGAGACCCAGTACTTC
many . TRBJ1-3 TRBV27 CASSLSGLQRNTIYF TGTGCCAGCAGTTTAAGCGGACTACAAAGAAACACCATATATTTT
. . TRBJ2-6 TRBV11-2 CASSLSNSGANVLTF TGTGCCAGCAGCTTAAGTAACTCTGGGGCCAACGTCCTGACTTTC
many . TRBJ1-3 TRBV28 CASNGAGRNTIYF TGTGCCAGCAACGGGGCAGGGAGAAACACCATATATTTT
. . TRBJ2-5 TRBV11-1 CASGPPRDTDRQETQYF TGTGCCAGCGGCCCCCCCCGGGACACCGACCGGCAAGAGACCCAGTACTTC
once . TRBJ1-1 TRBV6-5 CASSYSGAFYTEAFF TGTGCCAGCAGTTACTCGGGGGCCTTTTACACTGAAGCTTTCTTT
many TRBD1 TRBJ1-1 TRBV5-1 CASSLAGTEGTEAFF TGCGCCAGCAGCTTGGCCGGGACAGAGGGAACTGAAGCTTTCTTT
many TRBD1 TRBJ1-2 TRBV20-1 CSATLRVQDRGRGYTF TGCAGTGCTACCCTCAGAGTTCAAGACAGGGGCCGCGGCTACACCTTC
. TRBD1 TRBJ1-1 TRBV4-3 CASSQVSRGTEAFF TGCGCCAGCAGCCAAGTCTCCAGGGGGACTGAAGCTTTCTTT
many . TRBJ2-5 TRBV29-1 CSVELGSRETQYF TGCAGCGTTGAACTCGGCAGCCGCGAGACCCAGTACTTC
many . TRBJ1-1 TRBV6-1 CASSEVEGVNTEAFF TGTGCCAGCAGTGAAGTTGAGGGGGTAAACACTGAAGCTTTCTTT
few . TRBJ1-1 TRBV18 CASSPLGTIGTEAFF TGTGCCAGCTCACCGCTCGGGACCATCGGCACTGAAGCTTTCTTT
many . TRBJ1-1 TRBV20-1 CRQETGRGNTEAFF TGCAGGCAGGAAACGGGCCGAGGGAACACTGAAGCTTTCTTT